This T cell receptor beta chain was captured by sequencing in a study of PD-L1 blockade in urothelial cancer. Overall study context: At 3 weeks after treatment start (second dose) and again at 6 weeks, blood was analyzed.

Sequenced by immunoSEQ multiplex PCR; TCRdb stores in-frame clones only, minus some. The sample holds tens of thousands of clones, about 85% seen once. Time point: pretreatment peripheral blood. Deletions cut 5 bases from V and 4 bases from J, with 9 bases between. The V gene's germline CDR1 is SNHLY and CDR2 FYNNEI. This CDR3 has 13 residues. The V gene is TRBV2, the J gene TRBJ1-5, with D perhaps matching TRBD1 (6 bases). The source material was PBMCs, sampled around atezolizumab (anti-PD-L1) treatment. The TCR was taken from a man aged 80 or over with urothelial cancer. CDR3 bases: TGTGCCAGCAGTTCGGACAGAAATCAGCCCCAGCATTTT. Translating it yields CASSSDRNQPQHF. The full variable domain, completed using reference TRBV2 and TRBJ1-5, is EPEVTQTPSHQVTQMGQEVILRCVPISNHLYFYWYRQILGQKVEFLVSFYNNEISEKSEIFDDQFSVERPDGSNFTLKIRSTKLEDSAMYFCASSSDRNQPQHFGDGTRLSIL.